This record covers a single T cell receptor beta chain. As yet, its antigen is unknown. Sequencing was performed with immunoSEQ multiplex PCR; in TCRdb, only in-frame clones are kept and a portion is missing. The profile shows 90,000 to 100,000 clones, roughly 85% of them singletons. The data derive from a study of OX40 agonist ivuxolimab in advanced cancers. Overall study: Ivuxolimab doses were 0.01, 0.1, 0.3, 1.5, 3 or 10 mg/kg every 2 weeks. Cohort: 82.7% men, mean age 60, aged roughly 23 to 79. The study, taken as a whole, reports: CD4+ T cells averaged fewer expanded clones than CD8+ T cells.

The CDR3 contains 15 residues. Germline loops: CDR1 LNHDA, CDR2 SQIVND (reference sequence). With 6 bases removed from V and 5 bases from J, the gap between germline ends came to 17 bases. This receptor was taken from an adult with an advanced solid tumor such as melanoma, head and neck, liver or kidney cancer. The J gene is TRBJ2-1, the V gene TRBV19; D possibly corresponds to TRBD2 (6 bases). The source was CD4+ or CD8+ T cells sorted from blood, collected in a trial of the OX40 agonist ivuxolimab. The CDR3 reads CASSLGRPGDNEQFF. The CDR3 region has the DNA TGTGCCAGTAGCCTTGGCCGGCCGGGGGACAATGAGCAGTTCTTC.